These 17 T cell receptor beta chains were sequenced from one sample in a study of beta chain features in type 1 diabetes. General study findings and limits: TCRB CDR3 length was moderately but significantly reduced in all four CD4+ subsets of Type 1 diabetes patients.

Sequenced material consisted of expressed TCRB transcripts (all of the isolated RNA was reverse transcribed). Sequencing used immunoSEQ multiplex PCR; TCRdb keeps in-frame clones, though not all of them. The sample carries some 700,000 clones, around 15% recorded once. These receptors have no identified antigens. Sequencing was done on a sample of naive CD4+ T cells from blood. The receptor set was obtained from a man aged 18 to 29 with type 1 diabetes.

A few counts support this clone. The V and J genes are TRBV11-1 and TRBJ2-1, with a tentative D call TRBD1 (5 bases). The V gene's germline CDR1 is SGHAT and CDR2 FQDESV (reference sequence). V lost 3 bases to trimming and J lost 6 bases, with 21 bases between them. The CDR3 totals 17 residues. The CDR3 DNA is TGTGCCAGCAGCTTGGGCTTTGGGGCACCCGGCGTCAATGAGCAGTTCTTC. Its translation is CASSLGFGAPGVNEQFF. Filled out from reference TRBV11-1 and TRBJ2-1, the complete variable domain reads EAEVAQSPRYKITEKSQAVAFWCDPISGHATLYWYRQILGQGPELLVQFQDESVVDDSQLPKDRFSAERLKGVDSTLKIQPAELGDSAMYLCASSLGFGAPGVNEQFFGPGTRLTVL.

This clone occurred a few times. The J gene is TRBJ1-1, the V gene TRBV5-1; D gene unclear. The CDR3 contains 14 residues. Trimming took off 2 bases at V and 0 bases at J, with 8 bases between the two ends. From germline, CDR1 is SGHRS and CDR2 YFSETQ. CDR3 DNA: TGCGCCAGCAGCTTTGGCGACATGAACACTGAAGCTTTCTTT. This gives the protein CASSFGDMNTEAFF.

This clone has just a few counts. This chain connects TRBV15 to TRBJ2-7; possibly TRBD2 for D (5 bases). Germline CDR1 LNHNV, CDR2 YYDKDF (reference sequence). The ends were cut back, 0 bases at V and 0 bases at J, with 12 bases in the middle. The CDR3 is 16 amino acids. CDR3 loop: CATSRDRASGSYEQYF. CDR3 nucleotides: TGTGCCACCAGCAGAGATCGAGCCAGCGGCTCCTACGAGCAGTACTTC.

The chain combines TRBV7-6 with TRBJ1-4, with 8 positions matching TRBD1. This CDR3 region has 14 residues. Germline V gene data show CDR1 as SGHVS and CDR2 as FNYEAQ. V lost 4 bases, J lost 7 bases, and 5 bases stayed unmatched. The CDR3: CASSYGQGGEKLFF. Here the CDR3 DNA reads TGTGCCAGCAGCTACGGACAGGGCGGTGAAAAACTGTTTTTT.

This clone was detected only a few times. Within the sample, other DNA sequences also encode this same CDR3. J is TRBJ1-1 and V is TRBV30, with D maybe TRBD1 (6 bases). The length of the CDR3 is 13 residues. V gave up 2 bases and J gave up 3 bases, with 10 bases separating them. Germline assignment: CDR1 GTSNPN and CDR2 SVGIG (reference sequence). This CDR3 is CAWSTGWDTEAFF. For the CDR3, the DNA is TGTGCCTGGAGTACAGGGTGGGACACTGAAGCTTTCTTT.

The V call is TRBV7-8, the J call TRBJ1-5; D gene uncertain. Germline CDR1 SGHVS, CDR2 FQNEAQ. This CDR3 has 15 amino acids. With 7 bases removed from V and 1 base from J, the gap between germline ends came to 14 bases. The CDR3 region is CASTPVEGSNQPQHF. The CDR3 DNA follows: TGTGCCAGCACCCCGGTTGAAGGGAGCAATCAGCCCCAGCATTTT.

This clone was picked up a small number of times. This chain links TRBV6-1 with TRBJ2-6; no reliable D call. Trimming removed 7 bases from V and 0 bases from J, with 7 bases in between. This CDR3 is 14 amino acids long. The germline CDR1 and CDR2 sequences are MNHNS and SASEGT. CDR3 DNA: TGTGCCAGCATGCCGACCTCTGGGGCCAACGTCCTGACTTTC. This translates into CASMPTSGANVLTF.

This sequence joins TRBV7-9 and TRBJ2-1; TRBD2 is a possible D gene (5 bases). Trimming stripped 6 bases from V and 8 bases from J, with 11 bases between. The CDR3 runs 12 residues. Germline CDR1 is SEHNR and CDR2 is FQNEAQ (reference sequence). The CDR3, as DNA: TGTGCCAGCAGTCCAGGCGGGTATGAGCAGTTCTTC. Translating gives CASSPGGYEQFF.

This clone was counted between two and nine times. This chain links TRBV30 with TRBJ1-2, with D unresolved. The germline V and J ends were trimmed by 5 bases and 8 bases, with 9 bases remaining between them. Germline V gene data show CDR1 as GTSNPN and CDR2 as SVGIG (reference sequence). There are 10 residues in the CDR3. The CDR3 DNA reads TGTGCCTGGGGCCGTTGGGGCTACACCTTC. It is translated as CAWGRWGYTF.

The table lists this clone with a few counts. The chain uses TRBV28 and TRBJ1-1, with D hard to call. This CDR3 has 12 amino acids. V dropped 8 bases and J dropped 1 base, with 8 bases sitting between them. Germline V gives CDR1 MDHEN, CDR2 SYDVKM. The CDR3 nucleotides are TGTGCCAGCGCCGAGGGGAACACTGAAGCTTTCTTT. Translation gives CASAEGNTEAFF. The whole variable domain, remainder taken from reference TRBV28 and TRBJ1-1, is DVKVTQSSRYLVKRTGEKVFLECVQDMDHENMFWYRQDPGLGLRLIYFSYDVKMKEKGDIPEGYSVSREKKERFSLILESASTNQTSMYLCASAEGNTEAFFGQGTRLTVV.

The CDR3 DNA reads TGTGCCAGCAGCTTGGCGCCGGGCGCTGAAGCTTTCTTT. Encoded protein: CASSLAPGAEAFF. The rearrangement links TRBV5-4 to TRBJ1-1; D is unclear. Germline CDR1 and CDR2: SGHNT and YYREEE (reference sequence). This CDR3 region has 13 residues. The V end was cut by 0 bases, the J end by 6 bases, with 9 bases between.

This clone was observed a few times. At one end, the junction sequence differs from germline, possibly due to a read error. The chain combines TRBV10-3 with TRBJ2-3, with D unresolved. The CDR3 has 13 amino acids. From germline, CDR1 is ENHRY and CDR2 SYGVKD. The CDR3, as DNA: TGTGCCAGCAGTTCCCAAGGCACAGATACGCAGTATTTT. This sequence encodes CASSSQGTDTQYF.

There are a few counts of this clone. The chain uses TRBV14 and TRBJ1-2, with 8 bases lining up with TRBD1. J was trimmed by 12 bases and V by 4 bases; bases with no gene match: 10. In germline, CDR1 is SGHDN, CDR2 FVKESK. CDR3 length: 13 amino acids. CDR3 DNA: TGTGCCAGCAGCCCTGGGACAGGACGACGCCACACCTTC. Its protein product is CASSPGTGRRHTF. The full variable domain, its missing parts supplied by reference TRBV14 and TRBJ1-2, is EAGVTQFPSHSVIEKGQTVTLRCDPISGHDNLYWYRRVMGKEIKFLLHFVKESKQDESGMPNNRFLAERTGGTYSTLKVQPAELEDSGVYFCASSPGTGRRHTFGSGTRLTVV.

This clone has a handful of counts. The chain has TRBV2 and TRBJ2-3, with 9 bases fitting TRBD2. In germline, CDR1 is SNHLY, CDR2 FYNNEI. V shed 7 bases, J shed 5 bases, and the junction held 7 bases outside the gene matches. The CDR3 contains 14 residues. CDR3 loop: CASTLGLAIDTQYF. CDR3 in DNA: TGTGCCAGCACCCTCGGACTAGCGATAGATACGCAGTATTTT.

There are a few counts of this clone. The rearrangement uses TRBV18 and TRBJ1-1; D is ambiguous. Germline values: CDR1 KGHSH, CDR2 LQKENI. V was shortened by 3 bases and J by 1 base, with 12 bases between the two germline ends. There are 15 residues in the CDR3. The CDR3 DNA sequence: TGTGCCAGCTCACCTCCCGGGTTTCAGAACACTGAAGCTTTCTTT. Its translation is CASSPPGFQNTEAFF.

This clone has a single count. The V call is TRBV28, the J call TRBJ2-7; 10 bases are a match to TRBD2. Germline assignment: CDR1 MDHEN and CDR2 SYDVKM. The CDR3 is 14 amino acids. Trimming took 2 bases from V and 7 from J; bases not matched to a gene: 5. The DNA for the CDR3 is TGTGCCAGCAGTTTAAGCGGGGGGGCGGAGGAGCAGTACTTC. It codes for CASSLSGGAEEQYF. The whole variable domain, filled in from reference TRBV28 and TRBJ2-7, reads DVKVTQSSRYLVKRTGEKVFLECVQDMDHENMFWYRQDPGLGLRLIYFSYDVKMKEKGDIPEGYSVSREKKERFSLILESASTNQTSMYLCASSLSGGAEEQYFGPGTRLTVT.

This clone was counted a few times. The V and J genes are TRBV5-1 and TRBJ2-1; 10 bases are shared with TRBD1. Unmatched junction bases numbered 5, after V lost 1 base and J lost 4 bases. This CDR3 region has 16 residues. Germline assignment: CDR1 SGHRS and CDR2 YFSETQ. The CDR3 loop reads CASSLRAGQGYNEQFF. CDR3 coding DNA: TGCGCCAGCAGCTTGAGGGCGGGACAGGGGTACAATGAGCAGTTCTTC.